The clone carrying this T cell receptor (beta chain) was recorded a few times. Its antigen is currently unknown. This CDR3 is built from 14 residues. CDR1 and CDR2 (germline): SGHDN, FVKESK. V was clipped by 0 bases and J by 5 bases, with 10 bases between them. The data belong to a study of CD8 T cells in ankylosing spondylitis. Notes on the study in general: Characteristic, it appeared, of ankylosing spondylitis blood was a TCR beta motif of roughly 8 highly homologous variants. Disease-linked clones displayed a CD8+ phenotype and appeared relatively rarely in peripheral blood. Reactive arthritis synovial fluid and blood previously showed some of these motif variants.

As the method for making TCR beta libraries, quantitative 5'-RACE with molecular barcodes was used. TCRdb fed the 5' RACE reads into MiXCR, producing one record per CDR3 protein. In the table there are approximately 400,000 distinct CDR3 sequences, roughly 26% of which are singletons. Sample: blood, either unsorted or a sorted T cell fraction (not recorded which). The rearrangement joins TRBV14 to TRBJ1-2; D unresolved. The origin of this receptor is a male donor with ankylosing spondylitis. CDR3: CASSQDRAEYGYTF. CDR3 DNA sequence: TGTGCCAGCAGCCAAGATCGAGCAGAGTATGGCTACACCTTC.